Presented here are 10 T cell receptor beta chains from one specimen sequenced in a study of cytomegalovirus exposure and HLA in healthy donors. The PCR used 60 Vbeta and 13 Jbeta primers. The repertoire was sequenced with immunoSEQ multiplex PCR; TCRdb's copy has only in-frame clones and lacks some. Of under 200,000 clones in the sample, roughly 85% were seen once. Sequenced: PBMCs. These receptors were obtained from a middle-aged woman in good health and CMV-seronegative.

The rearrangement links TRBV4-2 to TRBJ1-5; a weak D match, TRBD1 (5 bases). The germline CDR1 and CDR2 sequences are LGHNA and YNFKEQ. This CDR3 has 15 residues. The germline V and J ends were trimmed by 0 bases and 6 bases, with 12 bases remaining between them. The CDR3 sequence: CASSQDSGGGQPQHF. For the CDR3, the DNA is TGTGCCAGCAGCCAAGATTCGGGGGGTGGTCAGCCCCAGCATTTT.

The CDR3 protein is CASSLEARDRGLGETQYF. DNA for the CDR3: TGCGCCAGCAGCTTGGAGGCTCGGGACAGGGGGCTGGGAGAGACCCAGTACTTC. This chain links TRBV5-1 with TRBJ2-5; 12 bases map to TRBD1. The CDR3 has 18 amino acids. With V trimmed by 0 bases and J by 4 bases, 10 bases remained unmatched. Germline CDR1 and CDR2: SGHRS and YFSETQ.

V is TRBV9 and J is TRBJ2-1; 10 nucleotides line up with TRBD2. Looked up from germline, CDR1 is SGDLS and CDR2 is YYNGEE. The CDR3 runs 17 residues. Trimming took 2 bases from V and 8 from J; bases not matched to a gene: 13. The chain's CDR3 is CASSVTPLAGEWDEQFF. The CDR3 bases are TGTGCCAGCAGCGTGACCCCTCTAGCGGGAGAATGGGATGAGCAGTTCTTC. The variable domain in full, completed from reference TRBV9 and TRBJ2-1, reads DSGVTQTPKHLITATGQRVTLRCSPRSGDLSVYWYQQSLDQGLQFLIQYYNGEERAKGNILERFSAQQFPDLHSELNLSSLELGDSALYFCASSVTPLAGEWDEQFFGPGTRLTVL.

This clone was recorded only once. The chain has TRBV30 and TRBJ2-7, with 12 bases lining up with TRBD1. Trimming removed 4 bases from V and 4 bases from J; junction bases left unmatched: 5. This CDR3 has 14 amino acids. Germline V lookup: CDR1 GTSNPN, CDR2 SVGIG (reference sequence). CDR3 DNA: TGTGCCTGGACGGGACAGGGGGCGCGGTACGAGCAGTACTTC. Its protein is CAWTGQGARYEQYF.

The chain is built from TRBV6-6 and TRBJ1-6; 8 bases are shared with TRBD1. This CDR3 has 15 residues. Germline values: CDR1 MNHNY, CDR2 SVGAGI (reference sequence). V lost 4 bases to trimming and J lost 12 bases; unmatched junction nucleotides: 11. The CDR3 nucleotides read TGTGCCAGCAGTTCGTTGGGACAGGATGGGGGACCCCTCCACTTT. Encoded protein: CASSSLGQDGGPLHF.

The V and J genes are TRBV14 and TRBJ1-5; D call uncertain. The V and J ends lost 7 bases and 5 bases respectively, with 9 bases between them. CDR3 length: 12 residues. CDR1 and CDR2 (germline): SGHDN, FVKESK. In nucleotides, the CDR3 is TGTGCCAGCACCATGATAGATCAGCCCCAGCATTTT. Its translation is CASTMIDQPQHF.

CDR3 loop: CASSGLDYEQYF. DNA of the CDR3: TGTGCCAGCAGTGGACTAGACTACGAGCAGTACTTC. The chain employs TRBV6-1 and TRBJ2-7; possibly TRBD2 for D (6 bases). The CDR3 spans 12 residues. Between the trimmed V and J ends, which lost 4 bases and 3 bases, there was a span of 7 bases. Germline-derived CDR1 and CDR2 are MNHNS and SASEGT.

This clone was counted only a few times. J is TRBJ1-4 and V is TRBV4-3, with TRBD1 as a possible D gene (5 bases). Looked up from germline, CDR1 is LGHNA and CDR2 is YSLEER. This CDR3 comprises 16 residues. V lost 0 bases and J 6 bases, leaving 14 bases between the germline ends. In DNA form, the CDR3 reads TGCGCCAGCAGCCAAGAGGTGAAGGACACGGATGAAAAACTGTTTTTT. The encoded protein is CASSQEVKDTDEKLFF.

V usage is TRBV5-6 and J usage is TRBJ1-1, with D possibly matching TRBD1 (6 bases). The V end lost 4 bases, the J end lost 4 bases, and 14 bases lay between the germline ends. This CDR3 has 14 residues. From germline, CDR1 is SGHDT and CDR2 YYEEEE. The CDR3 region is CASSRQVAGTEAFF. DNA of the CDR3: TGTGCCAGCAGCCGACAGGTTGCGGGCACTGAAGCTTTCTTT.

This chain joins TRBV5-6 and TRBJ2-7; TRBD2 matches 8 bases. The germline gives CDR1 SGHDT, CDR2 YYEEEE. The J segment lost 3 bases and the V segment lost 0 bases, leaving 5 bases of the junction unmatched. The CDR3 totals 15 residues. The CDR3 reads CASSLGRGVNYEQYF. The CDR3 DNA sequence: TGTGCCAGCAGCTTGGGGCGGGGGGTTAACTACGAGCAGTACTTC. Complete variable domain (other parts from reference TRBV5-6 and TRBJ2-7): DAGVTQSPTHLIKTRGQQVTLRCSPKSGHDTVSWYQQALGQGPQFIFQYYEEEERQRGNFPDRFSGHQFPNYSSELNVNALLLGDSALYLCASSLGRGVNYEQYFGPGTRLTVT.